A single sample gave rise to the 13 T cell receptor beta chains below, sequenced in a study of molecular identifiers for immune sequencing clone quantification. TCRdb redid the calling of the PCR reads with MiXCR, one entry per CDR3 protein. This sample yields approximately 680,000 distinct CDR3 sequences, of which roughly 25% are seen a single time; 0.78% belongs to the top ten. Sequenced sample: naive CD8+ T cells from blood, with Jurkat cell RNA spiked in. Documented subset: FACS-sorted CD8+CD4-CCR7+CD45RA+ naive T cells. Receptor source: a human donor in good health. Some libraries in this study had Jurkat cell RNA spiked in.

The table lists this clonotype with many counts. The chain links TRBV10-3 to TRBJ2-3, with 8 bases aligning to TRBD1. The CDR3 covers 12 residues. Germline trimming cut 3 bases from V and 8 bases from J; bases unmatched to any gene: 1. Germline V gives CDR1 ENHRY, CDR2 SYGVKD. The CDR3 spells CAISDGQGTQYF. CDR3 coding DNA: TGTGCCATCAGTGACGGACAGGGTACGCAGTATTTT.

This clonotype was detected ten times or more. This chain links TRBV6-6 with TRBJ2-3; D possibly corresponds to TRBD1 (6 bases). This CDR3 has 16 residues. Trimming took off 0 bases at V and 3 bases at J, with 13 bases between the two ends. Germline assignment: CDR1 MNHNY and CDR2 SVGAGI (reference sequence). The CDR3 sequence: CASSYSAAGATDTQYF. The CDR3 DNA is TGTGCCAGCAGTTACTCTGCGGCAGGGGCGACAGATACGCAGTATTTT.

In its sample, this clonotype was seen many times. The chain has TRBV20-1 and TRBJ1-3; TRBD1 is a possible D gene (6 bases). Germline V gene data show CDR1 as DFQATT and CDR2 as SNEGSKA (reference sequence). V gave up 0 bases and J gave up 1 base, with 13 bases separating them. CDR3 size: 16 residues. The CDR3, as DNA: TGCAGTGCTAGAGACCACAGGGTTTCTTCTGGAAACACCATATATTTT. This gives the protein CSARDHRVSSGNTIYF.

This clonotype was observed at least ten times. DNA for the CDR3: TGTGCCAGCAGTTCGGACAGCTGGGAGGCCAAGAGTACAGATACGCAGTATTTT. Translating gives CASSSDSWEAKSTDTQYF. The chain has TRBV2 and TRBJ2-3; the D call may be TRBD1 or TRBD2 (6 bases each). This CDR3 contains 18 residues. V was pared by 5 bases and J by 3 bases, with 24 bases between. Germline loops: CDR1 SNHLY, CDR2 FYNNEI. The entire variable domain, with the rest obtained from reference TRBV2 and TRBJ2-3, is as follows: EPEVTQTPSHQVTQMGQEVILRCVPISNHLYFYWYRQILGQKVEFLVSFYNNEISEKSEIFDDQFSVERPDGSNFTLKIRSTKLEDSAMYFCASSSDSWEAKSTDTQYFGPGTRLTVL.

As to this clonotype: This may arise from a read error, as a much more abundant clone is one base away. This chain connects TRBV7-6 to TRBJ2-5; D not resolved. Germline values: CDR1 SGHVS, CDR2 FNYEAQ. With 5 bases removed from V and 1 base from J, the gap between germline ends came to 20 bases. CDR3 length: 17 amino acids. The chain's CDR3 is CASSGNSVWSRQETQYF. Here the CDR3 DNA reads TGTGCCAGCAGCGGCAATTCGGTCTGGAGTCGCCAAGAGACCCAGTACTTC.

In the case of this clonotype: This sequence may be a read error, since a much larger clone differs from it by one base. The chain combines TRBV27 with TRBJ1-1; D gene uncertain. The germline CDR1 and CDR2 sequences are MNHEY and SMNVEV (reference sequence). This CDR3 is 11 amino acids long. Between the trimmed V and J ends, which lost 5 bases and 4 bases, there was a span of 5 bases. The CDR3 DNA reads TGTGCCAGCAGTGAATTCACTGAAGCTTTCTTT. Its protein is CASSEFTEAFF.

Concerning this clonotype itself: This may stem from a read error, because a much larger clone lies one nucleotide away. The chain uses TRBV5-6 and TRBJ1-5; 7 bases agree with TRBD1. Germline V lookup: CDR1 SGHDT, CDR2 YYEEEE. V trimming: 7 bases; J trimming: 1 base; junction bases outside the gene matches: 8. This CDR3 is 15 amino acids long. DNA for the CDR3: TGTGCCAGCGGTAGAACAGGGGAGAGCAATCAGCCCCAGCATTTT. Translated, it gives CASGRTGESNQPQHF.

In this sample, this clonotype turned up a few times. V usage is TRBV29-1 and J usage is TRBJ2-7, with 10 bases aligning to TRBD2. V shed 7 bases and J 6 bases; nucleotides not matched to a gene: 21. CDR1 and CDR2 from the germline V gene are SQVTM and ANQGSEA. The CDR3 length is 17 residues. This CDR3 reads CSAKGWTSGTGDLEQYF. DNA of the CDR3: TGCAGCGCGAAAGGGTGGACTAGCGGTACCGGGGATCTCGAGCAGTACTTC.

This clonotype occurred once. A much more abundant neighbour one base away suggests this may be a read error. The V call is TRBV4-3, the J call TRBJ1-2; 7 positions agree with TRBD1. With 1 base clipped from V and 4 bases from J, the junction kept 12 bases outside the gene matches. The CDR3 contains 17 residues. The V gene's germline CDR1 is LGHNA and CDR2 YSLEER. The CDR3 sequence is CASSQGLRQGDAYGYTF. As DNA, the CDR3 is TGCGCCAGCAGCCAAGGGCTGCGGCAGGGGGACGCCTATGGCTACACCTTC.

This clonotype has a count of ten or more. This CDR3 reads CASSFSGSVADTQYF. The CDR3 bases are TGTGCCAGCAGCTTTAGCGGGAGCGTCGCAGATACGCAGTATTTT. The rearrangement uses TRBV11-2 and TRBJ2-3; 9 bases are shared with TRBD2. CDR1 SGHAT and CDR2 FQNNGV come from the germline V gene. CDR3 length: 15 amino acids. V dropped 3 bases and J dropped 4; count of bases not matched to a gene: 5.

V usage is TRBV13 and J usage is TRBJ2-3, with D perhaps TRBD1 or TRBD2 (6 bases each). The CDR3 consists of 15 residues. CDR1 PRHDT and CDR2 FYEKMQ come from the germline V gene (reference sequence). Trimming took off 4 bases at V and 0 bases at J, with 11 bases between the two ends. CDR3 in amino acids: CASSWGAFSTDTQYF. The CDR3 nucleotides are TGTGCCAGCAGCTGGGGGGCGTTTAGCACAGATACGCAGTATTTT.

This clonotype was detected only a few times. The chain joins TRBV19 to TRBJ2-7, with TRBD2 matching 12 bases. The CDR3 sequence is 14 residues long. Germline lookup yields CDR1 LNHDA and CDR2 SQIVND (reference sequence). Unmatched junction bases numbered 3, after V lost 5 bases and J lost 4 bases. CDR3 amino acids: CASSVTSGGYEQYF. The CDR3 nucleotides are TGTGCCAGTAGTGTGACTAGCGGGGGATACGAGCAGTACTTC.

Regarding this clonotype: A much larger clone lies a single base off, so this may be a read error. V and J are TRBV3-1 and TRBJ2-7, with D possibly TRBD2 on 6 matching bases. This CDR3 spans 14 amino acids. Germline V gene lookup returns CDR1 LGHDT and CDR2 YNNKEL (reference sequence). CDR3 DNA: TGTGCCAGCAGCCCCGGGGGTAACTCCTACGCGCAGTACTTC. Its translation is CASSPGGNSYAQYF.